This TCR beta chain was sequenced for a study of cytomegalovirus exposure and HLA in healthy donors. Points from the study as a whole: A later analysis showed HLA-associated TCR beta chains outstripping equally common others in clonal expansion. Later analysis identified over 15,000 TCR beta sequences associated with HLA alleles, using a false discovery rate threshold of 0.05. As immune exposure information, only CMV serostatus was available.

The primer mix had 60 Vbeta and 13 Jbeta primers. Libraries were prepared by immunoSEQ multiplex PCR; TCRdb keeps only in-frame clonotypes and omits some of them. This sample has 100,000 or so clones, with 60% to 75% found just once. Of note for this clone: Its specificity is unknown.

The ends lost 5 bases at V and 0 bases at J; junction bases unmatched: 10. From germline, CDR1 is SGHVS and CDR2 FNYEAQ. The CDR3 consists of 18 residues. The sequenced material came from PBMCs. The clonotype was recovered from a woman aged 40 to 50 in good health and CMV-seronegative. J is TRBJ2-4 and V is TRBV7-6; 10 bases fit TRBD1. The CDR3 protein is CASSKPGQGIIAKNIQYF. CDR3 sequence (DNA): TGTGCCAGCAGCAAGCCGGGACAGGGGATTATAGCCAAAAACATTCAGTACTTC.